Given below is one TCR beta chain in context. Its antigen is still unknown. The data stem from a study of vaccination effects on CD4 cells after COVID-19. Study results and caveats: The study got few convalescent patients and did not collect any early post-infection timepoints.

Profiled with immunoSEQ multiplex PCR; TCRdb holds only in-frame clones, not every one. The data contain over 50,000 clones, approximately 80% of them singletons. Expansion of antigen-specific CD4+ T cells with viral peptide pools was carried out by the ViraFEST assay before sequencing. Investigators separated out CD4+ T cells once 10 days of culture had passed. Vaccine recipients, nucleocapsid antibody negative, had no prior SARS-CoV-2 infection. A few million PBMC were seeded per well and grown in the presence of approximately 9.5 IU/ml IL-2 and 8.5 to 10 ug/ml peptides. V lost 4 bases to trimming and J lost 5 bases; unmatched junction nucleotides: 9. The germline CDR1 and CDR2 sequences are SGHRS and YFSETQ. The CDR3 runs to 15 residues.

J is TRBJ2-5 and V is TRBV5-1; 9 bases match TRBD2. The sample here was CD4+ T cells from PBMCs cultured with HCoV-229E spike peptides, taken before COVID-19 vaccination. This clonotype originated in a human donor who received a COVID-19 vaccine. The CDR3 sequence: CASSQTGTSWETQYF. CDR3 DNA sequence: TGCGCCAGCAGCCAGACCGGGACTAGCTGGGAGACCCAGTACTTC.